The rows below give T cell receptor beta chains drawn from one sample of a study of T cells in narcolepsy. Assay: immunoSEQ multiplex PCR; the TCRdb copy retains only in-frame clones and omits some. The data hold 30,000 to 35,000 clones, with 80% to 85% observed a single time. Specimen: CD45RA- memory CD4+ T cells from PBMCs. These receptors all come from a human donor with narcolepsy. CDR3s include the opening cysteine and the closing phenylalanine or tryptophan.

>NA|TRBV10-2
CASSEGIPYEQYF
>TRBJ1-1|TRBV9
CASSVGQGQSTEAFF
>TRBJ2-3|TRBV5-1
CASSLEDTQYF
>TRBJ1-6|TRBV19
CASSGTAYNSPLHF
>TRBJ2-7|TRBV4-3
CASSRGTAYEQYF
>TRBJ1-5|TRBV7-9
CASSGTVNQPQHF
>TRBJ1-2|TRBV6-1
CASSQQGQTNYGYTF
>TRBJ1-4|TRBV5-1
CASSLEGTGVEKLFF
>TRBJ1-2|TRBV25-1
CASSTNRDRADGYTF
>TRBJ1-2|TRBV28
CAPGPGYTF
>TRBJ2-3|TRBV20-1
CSAENWDTQYF
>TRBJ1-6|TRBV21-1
CASSKGGDRLRSNSPLHF
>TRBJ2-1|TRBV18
CASSGVGLAGDRWKQFF
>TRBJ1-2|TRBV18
CASSPPEFRGYTF
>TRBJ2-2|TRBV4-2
CASSQDRGQNTGELFF
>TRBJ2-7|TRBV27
CASSSRGPYEQYF
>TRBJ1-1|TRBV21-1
CASTPEGRPRGEAFF
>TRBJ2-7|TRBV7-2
CASSPTRHEQYF
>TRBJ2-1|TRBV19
CASTGTVSSYNEQFF
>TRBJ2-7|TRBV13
CASSLVGTGAIYEQYF
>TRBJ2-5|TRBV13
CASSLVRTKQETQYF
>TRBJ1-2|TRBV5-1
CASSLASREYGYTF
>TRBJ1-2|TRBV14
CASSQDQAGGYTF
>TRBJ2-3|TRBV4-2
CASSPWTSSQRSTDTQYF
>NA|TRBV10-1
CASSESGPDRDNREQYF
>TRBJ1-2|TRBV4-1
CASSQDTGNFYGYTF
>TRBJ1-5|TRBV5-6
CASSGTGGQPQHF
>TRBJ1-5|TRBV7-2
CASSLAGQGGNQPQHF
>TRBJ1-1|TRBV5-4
CASSLAGVGTEAFF
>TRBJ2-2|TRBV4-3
CASSQTGGTGELFF
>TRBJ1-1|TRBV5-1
CASSLSGSGTEAFF
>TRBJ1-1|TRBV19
CASSIEMGGTNTEAFF
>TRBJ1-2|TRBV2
CASSETRGGIGYTF
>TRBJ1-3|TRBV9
CASSVATGGGRTLTGNTIYF
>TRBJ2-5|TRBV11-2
CASSRGNQETQYF
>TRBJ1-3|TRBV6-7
CASSFNGGGHTIYF
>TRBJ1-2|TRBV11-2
CASSRNRDNYGYTF
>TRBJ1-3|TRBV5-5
CASSLASQLGNTIYF
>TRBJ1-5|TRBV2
CASSTDRENQPQHF
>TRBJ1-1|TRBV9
CASSAQGGKTEAFF
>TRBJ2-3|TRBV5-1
CASSLERGGSTDTQYF
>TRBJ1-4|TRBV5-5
CASSPRGYDSEKLFF
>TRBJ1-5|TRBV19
CASSMGQDNQPQHF
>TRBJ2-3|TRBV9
CASSVGTSVSTDTQYF
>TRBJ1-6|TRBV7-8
CASSERQGNSPLHF
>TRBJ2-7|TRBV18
CASSPPDTSGWEYF
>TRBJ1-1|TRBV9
CASSPRREGTEAFF
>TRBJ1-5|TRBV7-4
CASSPTRVSGQPQHF
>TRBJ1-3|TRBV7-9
CASSLGQNSGNTIYF
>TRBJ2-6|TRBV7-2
CASSLGAGPGANVLTF
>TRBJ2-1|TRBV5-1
CASSSLRGDEQFF
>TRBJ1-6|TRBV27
CASSLYRSNSPLHF
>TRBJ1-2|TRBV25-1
CASSEYRVDGYTF
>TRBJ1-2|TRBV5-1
CASRDGQGNGYTF
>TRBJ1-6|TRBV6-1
CASSAGIQAGSPLHF
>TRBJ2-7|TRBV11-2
CASSLGRVPTEGKQYF
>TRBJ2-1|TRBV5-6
CASSPDGRIEQFF